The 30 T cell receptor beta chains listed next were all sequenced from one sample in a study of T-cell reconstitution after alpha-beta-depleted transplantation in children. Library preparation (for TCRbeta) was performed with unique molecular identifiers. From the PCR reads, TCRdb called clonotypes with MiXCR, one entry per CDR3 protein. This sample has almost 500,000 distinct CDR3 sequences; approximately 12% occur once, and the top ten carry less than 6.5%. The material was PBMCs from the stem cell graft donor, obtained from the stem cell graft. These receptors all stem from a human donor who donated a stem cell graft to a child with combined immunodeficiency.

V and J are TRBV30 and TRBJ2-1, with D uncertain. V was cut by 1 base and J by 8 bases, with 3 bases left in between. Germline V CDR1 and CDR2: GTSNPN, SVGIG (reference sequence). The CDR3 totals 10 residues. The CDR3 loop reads CAWSADEQFF. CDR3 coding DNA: TGTGCCTGGAGTGCGGATGAGCAGTTCTTC.

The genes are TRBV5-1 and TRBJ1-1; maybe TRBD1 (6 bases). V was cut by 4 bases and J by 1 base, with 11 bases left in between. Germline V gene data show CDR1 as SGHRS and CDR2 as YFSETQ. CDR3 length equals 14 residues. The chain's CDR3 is CASSVGHQNTEAFF. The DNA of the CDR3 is TGCGCCAGCAGCGTGGGACACCAGAACACTGAAGCTTTCTTT.

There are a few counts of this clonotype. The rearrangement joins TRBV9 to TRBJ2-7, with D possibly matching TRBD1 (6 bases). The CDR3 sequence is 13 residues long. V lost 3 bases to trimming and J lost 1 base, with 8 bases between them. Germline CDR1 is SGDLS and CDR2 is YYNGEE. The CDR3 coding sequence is TGTGCCAGCAGCGATGGGACATCCTACGAGCAGTACTTC. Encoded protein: CASSDGTSYEQYF. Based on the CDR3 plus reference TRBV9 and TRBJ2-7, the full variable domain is DSGVTQTPKHLITATGQRVTLRCSPRSGDLSVYWYQQSLDQGLQFLIQYYNGEERAKGNILERFSAQQFPDLHSELNLSSLELGDSALYFCASSDGTSYEQYFGPGTRLTVT.

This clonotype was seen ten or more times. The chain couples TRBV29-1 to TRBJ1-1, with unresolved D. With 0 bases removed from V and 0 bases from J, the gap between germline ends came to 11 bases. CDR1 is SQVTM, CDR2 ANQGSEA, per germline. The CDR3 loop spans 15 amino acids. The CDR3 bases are TGCAGCGTTGAAGATAACCCCGGGGTGAACACTGAAGCTTTCTTT. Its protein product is CSVEDNPGVNTEAFF.

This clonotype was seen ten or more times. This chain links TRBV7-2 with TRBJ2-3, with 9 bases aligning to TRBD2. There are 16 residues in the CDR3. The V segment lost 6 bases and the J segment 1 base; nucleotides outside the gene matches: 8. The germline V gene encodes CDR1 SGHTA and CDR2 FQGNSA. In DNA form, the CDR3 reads TGTGCCAGCAGGAGAAATGAGCGGGGGGGCACAGATACGCAGTATTTT. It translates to CASRRNERGGTDTQYF.

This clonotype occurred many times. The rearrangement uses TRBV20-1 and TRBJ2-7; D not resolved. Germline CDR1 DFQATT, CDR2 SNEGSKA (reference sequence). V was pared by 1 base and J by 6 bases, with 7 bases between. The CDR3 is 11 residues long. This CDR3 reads CSARGGIEQYF. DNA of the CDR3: TGCAGTGCTAGAGGTGGGATCGAGCAGTACTTC.

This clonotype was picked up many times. CDR3 in DNA: TGCAGCGCCCGACAGGGAACCTACGAGCAGTACTTC. Translating it yields CSARQGTYEQYF. This sequence joins TRBV20-1 and TRBJ2-7, with TRBD1 matching 7 bases. Germline CDR1 reads DFQATT; CDR2 reads SNEGSKA (reference sequence). This CDR3 comprises 12 residues.

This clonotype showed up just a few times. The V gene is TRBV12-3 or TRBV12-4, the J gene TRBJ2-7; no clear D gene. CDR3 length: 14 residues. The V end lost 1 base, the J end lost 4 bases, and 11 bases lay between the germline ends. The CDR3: CASSLEQIRYEQYF. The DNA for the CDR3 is TGTGCCAGCAGTTTAGAACAGATCCGGTACGAGCAGTACTTC.

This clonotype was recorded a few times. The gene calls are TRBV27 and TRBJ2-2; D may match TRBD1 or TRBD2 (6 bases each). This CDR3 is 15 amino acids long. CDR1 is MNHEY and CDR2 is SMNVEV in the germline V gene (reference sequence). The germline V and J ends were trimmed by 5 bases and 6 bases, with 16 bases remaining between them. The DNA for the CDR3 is TGTGCCAGCAGTCGGAGGGGGAACCGGGCCGGGGAGCTGTTTTTT. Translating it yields CASSRRGNRAGELFF.

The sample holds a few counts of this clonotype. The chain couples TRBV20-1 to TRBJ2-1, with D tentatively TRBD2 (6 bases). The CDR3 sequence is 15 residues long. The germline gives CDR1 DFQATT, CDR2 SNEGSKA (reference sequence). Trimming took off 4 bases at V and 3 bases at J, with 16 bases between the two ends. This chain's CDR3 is CSAKNLLAGYNEQFF. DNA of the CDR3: TGCAGTGCTAAGAATTTACTAGCTGGCTACAATGAGCAGTTCTTC.

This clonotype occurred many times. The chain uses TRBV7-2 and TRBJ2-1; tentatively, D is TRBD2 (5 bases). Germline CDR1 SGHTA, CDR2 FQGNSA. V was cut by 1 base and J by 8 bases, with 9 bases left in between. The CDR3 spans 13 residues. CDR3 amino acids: CASSLDGIDEQFF. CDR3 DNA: TGTGCCAGCAGCTTAGACGGGATCGATGAGCAGTTCTTC.

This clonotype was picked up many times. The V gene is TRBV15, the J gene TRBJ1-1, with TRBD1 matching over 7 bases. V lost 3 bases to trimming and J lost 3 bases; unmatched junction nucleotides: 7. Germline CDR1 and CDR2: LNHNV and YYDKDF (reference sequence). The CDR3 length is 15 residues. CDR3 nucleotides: TGTGCCACCAGCAGGGACCAAGACAGGGACACTGAAGCTTTCTTT. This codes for CATSRDQDRDTEAFF.

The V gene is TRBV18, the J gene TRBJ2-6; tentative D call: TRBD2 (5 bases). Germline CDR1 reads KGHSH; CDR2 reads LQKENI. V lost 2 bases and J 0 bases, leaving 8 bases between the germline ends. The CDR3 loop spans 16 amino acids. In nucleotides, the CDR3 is TGTGCCAGCTCACCAAGCGGACCCTCTGGGGCCAACGTCCTGACTTTC. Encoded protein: CASSPSGPSGANVLTF.

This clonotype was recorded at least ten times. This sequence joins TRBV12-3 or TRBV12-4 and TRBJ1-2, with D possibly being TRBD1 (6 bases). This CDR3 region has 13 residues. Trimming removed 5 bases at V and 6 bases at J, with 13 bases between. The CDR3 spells CASSAGQPHGYTF. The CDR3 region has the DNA TGTGCCAGCAGTGCCGGACAGCCTCATGGCTACACCTTC.

CDR3 coding DNA: TGTGCCAGCAGTGACGGGGCTAGCGGGGGGTCCAATGAGCAGTTCTTC. Its protein product is CASSDGASGGSNEQFF. The chain is built from TRBV6-4 and TRBJ2-1; 11 bases agree with TRBD2. The CDR3 is 16 residues long. The germline CDR1 and CDR2 sequences are MRHNA and SNTAGT. The V and J ends lost 2 bases and 6 bases, in that order; junction bases with no gene match: 6.

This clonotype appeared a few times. This chain's CDR3 is CATKKTEAGEQFF. Written as DNA, the CDR3 is TGTGCCACCAAAAAGACAGAAGCGGGTGAGCAGTTCTTC. The chain couples TRBV7-9 to TRBJ2-1, with a weak D call TRBD2 (6 bases). V gave up 10 bases and J gave up 9 bases, with 19 bases separating them. The CDR3 length is 13 residues. Per the germline V gene, CDR1 is SEHNR and CDR2 is FQNEAQ (reference sequence).

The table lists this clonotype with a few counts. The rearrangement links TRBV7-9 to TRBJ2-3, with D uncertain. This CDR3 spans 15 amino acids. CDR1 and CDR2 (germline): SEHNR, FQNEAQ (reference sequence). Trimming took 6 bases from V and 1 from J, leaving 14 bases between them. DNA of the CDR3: TGTGCCAGCAGAGGATGGACCGTCGGCACAGATACGCAGTATTTT. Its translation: CASRGWTVGTDTQYF. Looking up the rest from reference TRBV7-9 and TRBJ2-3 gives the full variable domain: DTGVSQNPRHKITKRGQNVTFRCDPISEHNRLYWYRQTLGQGPEFLTYFQNEAQLEKSRLLSDRFSAERPKGSFSTLEIQRTEQGDSAMYLCASRGWTVGTDTQYFGPGTRLTVL.

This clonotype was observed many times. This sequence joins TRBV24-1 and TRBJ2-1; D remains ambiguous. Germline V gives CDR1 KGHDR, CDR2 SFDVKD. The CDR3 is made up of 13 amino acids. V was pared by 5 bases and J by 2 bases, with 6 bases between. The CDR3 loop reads CATSAGTYNEQFF. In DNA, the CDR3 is TGTGCCACCAGTGCTGGAACCTACAATGAGCAGTTCTTC.

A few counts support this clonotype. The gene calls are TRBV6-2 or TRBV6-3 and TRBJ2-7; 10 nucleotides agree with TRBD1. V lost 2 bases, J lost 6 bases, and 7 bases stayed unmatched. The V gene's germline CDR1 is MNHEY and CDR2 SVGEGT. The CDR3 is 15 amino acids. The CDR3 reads CASSYRPGTGVEQYF. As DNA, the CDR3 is TGTGCCAGCAGTTACCGACCCGGGACAGGGGTCGAGCAGTACTTC.

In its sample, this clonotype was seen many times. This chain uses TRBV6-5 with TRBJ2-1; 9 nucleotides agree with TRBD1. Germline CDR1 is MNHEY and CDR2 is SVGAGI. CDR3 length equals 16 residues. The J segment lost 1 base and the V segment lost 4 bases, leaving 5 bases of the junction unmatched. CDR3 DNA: TGTGCCAGCAGTTCTACAGGGGGCTCGTCCTACAATGAGCAGTTCTTC. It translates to CASSSTGGSSYNEQFF.

The CDR3 sequence: CASSPSRQGGFGGELFF. The CDR3 DNA follows: TGTGCCAGCAGTCCATCGCGACAGGGGGGTTTTGGCGGGGAGCTGTTTTTT. This sequence joins TRBV12-3 or TRBV12-4 and TRBJ2-2; 9 positions match TRBD1. V gave up 5 bases and J gave up 7 bases; unmatched junction bases: 14. The CDR3 has 17 amino acids.

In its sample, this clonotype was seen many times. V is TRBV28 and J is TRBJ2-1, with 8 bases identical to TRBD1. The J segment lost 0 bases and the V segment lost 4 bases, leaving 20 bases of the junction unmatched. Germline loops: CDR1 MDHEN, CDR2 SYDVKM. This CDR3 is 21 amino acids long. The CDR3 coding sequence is TGTGCCAGCAGTTCCCCGTGGCAGCAGGGGGCCAACCGAAGCTCCTACAATGAGCAGTTCTTC. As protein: CASSSPWQQGANRSSYNEQFF.

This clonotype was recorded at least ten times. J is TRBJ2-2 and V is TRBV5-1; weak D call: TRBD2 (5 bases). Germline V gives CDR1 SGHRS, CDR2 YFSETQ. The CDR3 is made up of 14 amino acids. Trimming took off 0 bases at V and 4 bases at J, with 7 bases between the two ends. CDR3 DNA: TGCGCCAGCAGCTTGGTTCGGGGCACCGGGGAGCTGTTTTTT. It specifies CASSLVRGTGELFF.

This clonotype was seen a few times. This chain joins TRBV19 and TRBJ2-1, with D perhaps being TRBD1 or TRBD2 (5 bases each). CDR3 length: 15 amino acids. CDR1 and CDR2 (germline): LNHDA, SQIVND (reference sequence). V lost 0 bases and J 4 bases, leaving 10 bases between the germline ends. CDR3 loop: CASSIDGDGYNEQFF. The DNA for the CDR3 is TGTGCCAGTAGTATAGATGGGGACGGATACAATGAGCAGTTCTTC. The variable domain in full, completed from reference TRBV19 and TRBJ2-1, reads DGGITQSPKYLFRKEGQNVTLSCEQNLNHDAMYWYRQDPGQGLRLIYYSQIVNDFQKGDIAEGYSVSREKKESFPLTVTSAQKNPTAFYLCASSIDGDGYNEQFFGPGTRLTVL.

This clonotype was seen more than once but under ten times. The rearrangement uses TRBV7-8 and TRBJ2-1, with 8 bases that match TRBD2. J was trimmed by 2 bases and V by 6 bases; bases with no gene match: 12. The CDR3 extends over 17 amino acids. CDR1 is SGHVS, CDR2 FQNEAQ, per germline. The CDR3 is CASSSLGLAVTYNEQFF. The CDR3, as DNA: TGTGCCAGCAGTTCCCTTGGACTAGCAGTAACCTACAATGAGCAGTTCTTC. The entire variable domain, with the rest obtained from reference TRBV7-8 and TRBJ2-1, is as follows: GAGVSQSPRYKVAKRGQDVALRCDPISGHVSLFWYQQALGQGPEFLTYFQNEAQLDKSGLPSDRFFAERPEGSVSTLKIQRTQQEDSAVYLCASSSLGLAVTYNEQFFGPGTRLTVL.

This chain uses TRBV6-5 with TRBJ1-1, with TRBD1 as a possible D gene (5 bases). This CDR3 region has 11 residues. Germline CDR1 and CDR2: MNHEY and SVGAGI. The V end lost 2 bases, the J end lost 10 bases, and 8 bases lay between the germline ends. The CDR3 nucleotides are TGTGCCAGCAGTTACGGGGGTGGAGCTTTCTTT. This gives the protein CASSYGGGAFF.

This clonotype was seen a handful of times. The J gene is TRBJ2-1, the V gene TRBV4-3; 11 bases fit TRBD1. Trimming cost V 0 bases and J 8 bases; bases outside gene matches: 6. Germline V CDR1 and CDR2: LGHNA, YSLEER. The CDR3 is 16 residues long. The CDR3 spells CASSQEGQGARDEQFF. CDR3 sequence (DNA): TGCGCCAGCAGCCAAGAAGGACAGGGGGCGCGGGATGAGCAGTTCTTC.

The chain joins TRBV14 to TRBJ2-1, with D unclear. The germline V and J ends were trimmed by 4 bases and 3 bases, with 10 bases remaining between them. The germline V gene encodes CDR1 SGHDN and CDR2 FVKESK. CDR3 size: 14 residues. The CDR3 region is CASSPDRLYNEQFF. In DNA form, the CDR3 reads TGTGCCAGCAGCCCCGACCGGCTCTACAATGAGCAGTTCTTC.

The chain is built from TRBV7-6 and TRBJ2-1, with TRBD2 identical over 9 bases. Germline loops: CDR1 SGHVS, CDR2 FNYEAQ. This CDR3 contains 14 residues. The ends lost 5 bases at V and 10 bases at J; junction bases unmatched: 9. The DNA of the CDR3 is TGTGCCAGCAGCCTGGGACTAGCCCGGCACGAGCAGTTCTTC. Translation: CASSLGLARHEQFF. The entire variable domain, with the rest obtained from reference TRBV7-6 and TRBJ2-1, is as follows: GAGVSQSPRYKVTKRGQDVALRCDPISGHVSLYWYRQALGQGPEFLTYFNYEAQQDKSGLPNDRFSAERPEGSISTLTIQRTEQRDSAMYRCASSLGLARHEQFFGPGTRLTVL.

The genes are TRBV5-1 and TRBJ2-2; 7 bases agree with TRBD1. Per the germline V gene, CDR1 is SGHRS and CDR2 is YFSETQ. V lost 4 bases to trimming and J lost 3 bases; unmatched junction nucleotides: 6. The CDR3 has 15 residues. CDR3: CASSPGDRDTGELFF. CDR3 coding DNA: TGCGCCAGCAGCCCAGGGGACAGAGACACCGGGGAGCTGTTTTTT.